Listed below are T cell receptor beta chains from one sample, sequenced in a study of blood T cell repertoires in COVID-19. Profiling relied on immunoSEQ multiplex PCR, and the TCRdb table lists in-frame clones only, not all of them. The profile shows around 360,000 clones, approximately 84% of them singletons. Sequencing was performed on PBMCs or T cells enriched from blood (not recorded which). Receptors were obtained from a woman under 40 who had recovered from COVID-19. Each CDR3 is given with its conserved first and last residue. Fields, in order: V gene, clone size, J gene, D gene, CDR3 protein, CDR3 DNA. D genes are given only for firm matches. The size of a clone is reported for some rows only, either as once, few or many, or as a class for expanded clones.

TRBV6-5	-	TRBJ2-3	-	CAIADRSLWPDTQYF	TGTGCCATCGCCGACAGGTCTCTTTGGCCAGATACGCAGTATTTT
TRBV6-2/TRBV6-3	-	TRBJ2-1	TRBD2	CASSYRLAGGNEQFF	TGTGCCAGCAGTTATAGGCTAGCGGGAGGGAATGAGCAGTTCTTC
TRBV7-2	-	TRBJ2-3	-	CASSLTGSGIGDTQYF	TGTGCCAGCAGCTTAACGGGTAGCGGTATTGGGGATACGCAGTATTTT
TRBV5-1	-	TRBJ2-5	TRBD2	CASSPGLAGGYQETQYF	TGCGCCAGCAGCCCGGGACTAGCGGGGGGGTATCAAGAGACCCAGTACTTC
TRBV25-1	-	TRBJ2-1	TRBD2	CASTPAGGDYNEQFF	TGTGCCAGCACCCCGGCGGGGGGGGACTACAATGAGCAGTTCTTC
TRBV28	-	TRBJ2-7	-	CASSLSPGVGSYEQYF	TGTGCCAGCAGTTTATCCCCGGGGGTAGGCTCCTACGAGCAGTACTTC
TRBV19	few	TRBJ2-4	-	CASSIDLFGEVKNIQYF	TGTGCCAGTAGTATAGATCTCTTTGGGGAGGTCAAAAACATTCAGTACTTC
TRBV6-5	-	TRBJ2-7	-	CASSYLYEQYF	TGTGCCAGCAGTTACCTTTACGAGCAGTACTTC
TRBV12-3/TRBV12-4	once	TRBJ2-7	-	CASSRLGADEQYF	TGTGCCAGCAGCCGCCTGGGAGCGGACGAGCAGTACTTC
TRBV4-2	once	TRBJ2-7	-	CASSQDGAAYEQYF	TGTGCCAGCAGCCAAGATGGGGCAGCCTACGAGCAGTACTTC
TRBV18	-	TRBJ2-3	-	CASFSTDTQYF	TGTGCCAGTTTCTCCACAGATACGCAGTATTTT
TRBV27	-	TRBJ2-5	TRBD2	CASRSGGQETQYF	TGTGCCAGCAGAAGCGGGGGCCAAGAGACCCAGTACTTC
TRBV6-1	-	TRBJ1-5	TRBD1	CASSDITGGQPQHF	TGTGCCAGCAGTGATATTACAGGGGGCCAGCCCCAGCATTTT
TRBV7-9	-	TRBJ1-1	-	CASSFNSFTEAFF	TGTGCCAGCAGCTTCAACAGTTTCACTGAAGCTTTCTTT
TRBV14	-	TRBJ2-2	TRBD1	CASSQTGDTGELFF	TGTGCCAGCAGCCAAACAGGGGATACCGGGGAGCTGTTTTTT
TRBV11-2	-	TRBJ2-2	TRBD1	CASSLGGQGATGELFF	TGTGCCAGCAGCTTAGGCGGACAGGGCGCCACCGGGGAGCTGTTTTTT
TRBV7-3	-	TRBJ2-2	TRBD1	CASSLRDRNTGELFF	TGTGCCAGCAGCTTAAGGGACAGAAACACCGGGGAGCTGTTTTTT
TRBV28	-	TRBJ1-4	-	CASSTTAGLEKLFF	TGTGCCAGCAGTACGACCGCAGGTTTAGAAAAACTGTTTTTT
TRBV18	-	TRBJ2-2	-	CASSSQASNTGELFF	TGTGCCAGCTCATCCCAGGCCTCGAACACCGGGGAGCTGTTTTTT
TRBV19	-	TRBJ1-2	TRBD1	CASSRQGLDYGYTF	TGTGCCAGTAGCCGACAGGGACTGGACTATGGCTACACCTTC
TRBV25-1	-	TRBJ1-6	TRBD1	CASSGQGASPLHF	TGTGCCAGCAGTGGACAGGGTGCCTCACCCCTCCACTTT
TRBV27	-	TRBJ2-5	-	CASSYGVRETQYF	TGTGCCAGCAGTTATGGAGTTCGAGAGACCCAGTACTTC
TRBV6-5	-	TRBJ1-5	-	CASSLKGWINQPQHF	TGTGCCAGCAGTTTGAAGGGGTGGATCAATCAGCCCCAGCATTTT
TRBV6-5	few	TRBJ1-6	TRBD1	CASRKDRGGSPLHF	TGTGCCAGCAGGAAAGACAGGGGAGGTTCACCCCTCCACTTT
TRBV4-2	-	TRBJ2-7	TRBD1	CASSQEGAGQGLYEQYF	TGTGCCAGCAGCCAAGAGGGAGCGGGACAGGGCCTCTACGAGCAGTACTTC
TRBV10-1	once	TRBJ1-5	-	CASSESGGNQPQHF	TGCGCCAGCAGTGAATCAGGGGGCAATCAGCCCCAGCATTTT
TRBV23-1	-	TRBJ1-1	-	CASSQSSGNTEAFF	TGCGCCAGCAGCCAATCTTCAGGTAACACTGAAGCTTTCTTT
TRBV29-1	-	TRBJ1-1	-	CSVERREEAFF	TGCAGCGTGGAACGACGGGAGGAAGCTTTCTTT
TRBV7-6	few	TRBJ2-3	TRBD2	CASSLVLSGGTDTQYF	TGTGCCAGCAGCTTAGTATTAAGCGGGGGAACAGATACGCAGTATTTT
TRBV10-1	-	TRBJ2-2	TRBD2	CASSALAGAQKNTGELFF	TGCGCCAGCAGTGCTCTAGCGGGGGCCCAAAAGAACACCGGGGAGCTGTTTTTT
TRBV6-2/TRBV6-3	few	TRBJ2-7	TRBD2	CASSWTSRSEQYF	TGTGCCAGCAGTTGGACTAGTCGTTCCGAGCAGTACTTC
TRBV5-6	-	TRBJ1-2	TRBD1	CASSVTGGSGYGYTF	TGTGCCAGCAGCGTCACAGGGGGTTCAGGCTATGGCTACACCTTC
TRBV10-2	once	TRBJ1-1	-	CASTLTGNTEAFF	TGCGCCAGCACCCTTACAGGGAACACTGAAGCTTTCTTT
TRBV29-1	-	TRBJ2-3	-	CSVALGSGRRTDTQYF	TGCAGCGTTGCTCTGGGGAGCGGGCGTCGCACAGATACGCAGTATTTT
TRBV28	-	TRBJ2-3	TRBD1	CASSSQGSVHTDTQYF	TGTGCCAGCAGTTCACAGGGGAGTGTACACACAGATACGCAGTATTTT
TRBV5-8	-	TRBJ2-5	TRBD2	CASSSHLSRTSGGHQETQYF	TGTGCCAGCAGCTCCCACCTCTCCCGGACTAGCGGGGGGCACCAAGAGACCCAGTACTTC
TRBV27	few	TRBJ2-2	TRBD2	CASSLSGSSGELFF	TGTGCCAGCAGTTTGAGCGGGAGTTCCGGGGAGCTGTTTTTT
TRBV4-1	-	TRBJ1-3	TRBD1	CASSQGQGGGNTIYF	TGCGCCAGCAGCCAAGGACAGGGCGGTGGAAACACCATATATTTT
TRBV6-5	few	TRBJ2-5	TRBD2	CASRGEGQETQYF	TGTGCCAGCAGAGGGGAGGGTCAAGAGACCCAGTACTTC
TRBV9	-	TRBJ1-2	TRBD1	CASSGGDRTYGYTF	TGTGCCAGCAGCGGGGGGGACAGGACCTATGGCTACACCTTC
TRBV7-9	once	TRBJ2-3	-	CASSLGQLSTDTQYF	TGTGCCAGCAGCTTAGGACAGCTGTCCACAGATACGCAGTATTTT
TRBV5-1	-	TRBJ1-2	-	CASSLPQGNGYTF	TGCGCCAGCAGCTTGCCCCAGGGGAATGGCTACACCTTC
TRBV3-1/TRBV3-2	-	TRBJ2-7	TRBD1	CASSPRQGDYEQYF	TGTGCCAGCAGCCCCCGACAGGGCGACTACGAGCAGTACTTC
TRBV5-6	-	TRBJ2-3	-	CASSVLGGTGTDTQYF	TGTGCCAGCAGCGTCTTGGGGGGTACCGGCACAGATACGCAGTATTTT
TRBV5-1	-	TRBJ2-5	TRBD2	CASSLGLAGVVETQYF	TGCGCCAGCAGCTTGGGACTAGCGGGAGTTGTGGAGACCCAGTACTTC
TRBV2	-	TRBJ1-5	-	CASRQLNSNQPQHF	TGTGCCAGCAGACAGTTAAATAGCAATCAGCCCCAGCATTTT
TRBV27	-	TRBJ1-4	TRBD1	CASSSLGRGHNEKLFF	TGTGCCAGCAGTTCCCTGGGCAGGGGGCATAATGAAAAACTGTTTTTT
TRBV5-1	-	TRBJ1-5	-	CASSLNSNQPQHF	TGCGCCAGCAGCCTTAATAGCAATCAGCCCCAGCATTTT
TRBV4-1	once	TRBJ1-2	-	CASSQEKGLGYTF	TGCGCCAGCAGCCAAGAGAAGGGGTTAGGCTACACCTTC
TRBV28	-	TRBJ1-6	-	CASALRTNSGSYNSPLHF	TGTGCCAGCGCCCTGAGGACTAATAGTGGGTCCTATAATTCACCCCTCCACTTT
TRBV19	-	TRBJ2-1	-	CASSIRADSYNEQFF	TGTGCCAGTAGTATAAGAGCGGACTCCTACAATGAGCAGTTCTTC
TRBV7-9	-	TRBJ1-2	-	CASSLESLRGGYTF	TGTGCCAGCAGCTTAGAGTCTTTGCGGGGTGGCTACACCTTC
TRBV25-1	-	TRBJ1-5	TRBD1	CASSETGVGQPQHF	TGTGCCAGCAGTGAAACAGGGGTGGGTCAGCCCCAGCATTTT
TRBV3-1/TRBV3-2	once	TRBJ1-4	-	CASSQDGQGREKLFF	TGTGCCAGCAGCCAAGATGGCCAGGGCAGGGAAAAACTGTTTTTT
TRBV5-6	-	TRBJ1-5	TRBD1	CASTRPGTGGDQPQHF	TGTGCCAGCACCAGACCCGGGACAGGGGGCGATCAGCCCCAGCATTTT